The 15 T cell receptor beta chains given below trace back to one sample, sequenced in a study of brain metastases from non-small cell lung cancer (dated by TCRdb to between 2018 and 2020). The protocol used for the library was the immunoSEQ multiplex PCR assay. TCRdb carries this immuneACCESS record with in-frame sequences only. Its versions omit some clonotypes, under half of them owing to an unresolved V gene in the studies checked, with the rest unexplained. The sample table shows 2,500 to 4,000 clones, and around 90% are seen once. The ten largest account for approximately 7% of the sample. The specimen was primary lung tumor tissue. The cell subset or site tag for this specimen amounts to: primary lung tumor paired with brain metastasis. The origin of the receptors is a donor older than 35 with non-small cell lung cancer.

This clone was observed a single time. The chain recombines TRBV28 with TRBJ2-5, with TRBD1 identical over 9 bases. CDR1 is MDHEN and CDR2 is SYDVKM in the germline V gene. V was pared by 11 bases and J by 4 bases, with 8 bases of the junction left unmatched. This CDR3 region has 13 residues. The CDR3 here is CAVGQGLVETQYF. The DNA for the CDR3 is TGTGCCGTCGGACAGGGGTTGGTAGAGACCCAGTACTTC.

The rearrangement uses TRBV5-1 and TRBJ2-5, with 7 positions matching TRBD1. This CDR3 is 15 amino acids long. V dropped 0 bases and J dropped 5; count of bases not matched to a gene: 7. The V gene's germline CDR1 is SGHRS and CDR2 YFSETQ. The CDR3 region has the DNA TGCGCCAGCAGCTTGGCGGACAGGTCCCTTGAGACCCAGTACTTC. Its translation is CASSLADRSLETQYF.

This chain uses TRBV10-3 with TRBJ1-6; 7 nucleotides match TRBD1. Germline CDR1 reads ENHRY; CDR2 reads SYGVKD. The CDR3 has 14 residues. Unmatched junction bases numbered 4, after V lost 6 bases and J lost 5 bases. CDR3 DNA sequence: TGTGCCATCAGGGCCGGGACAGATAATTCACCCCTCCACTTT. Its protein product is CAIRAGTDNSPLHF.

Worth noting for this clone: Sequence at one end of the junction differs from germline and may be a read error. The chain uses TRBV4-3 and TRBJ2-1; 8 bases match TRBD2. Germline V gene lookup returns CDR1 LGHNA and CDR2 YSLEER. This CDR3 is 14 amino acids long. DNA of the CDR3: TGCGTCAGCAGCCAAGGACTAGCTTGGGAGGAGCAGTTCTTC. This encodes CVSSQGLAWEEQFF.

The chain combines TRBV6-2 or TRBV6-3 with TRBJ1-5; no clear D. The germline CDR1 and CDR2 sequences are MNHEY and SVGEGT. This CDR3 comprises 16 residues. V lost 1 base and J 13 bases, leaving 23 bases between the germline ends. The CDR3 region has the DNA TGTGCCAGCAGTTACTTCCACCCTACTAGCAATCAGCTTCAGCATTTT. Its translation is CASSYFHPTSNQLQHF.

This chain uses TRBV3-1 (or the pseudogene TRBV3-2) with TRBJ2-3; a weak D match, TRBD2 (6 bases). CDR1 LGHDT and CDR2 YNNKEL come from the germline V gene (reference sequence). V dropped 1 base and J dropped 4 bases, with 12 bases sitting between them. The CDR3 runs 15 residues. DNA for the CDR3: TGTGCCAGCAGCCAAGGCGCGGGGCGGGCAGATACGCAGTATTTT. It yields the protein CASSQGAGRADTQYF.

This chain links TRBV10-3 with TRBJ2-7; D call uncertain. This CDR3 has 14 amino acids. The V gene's germline CDR1 is ENHRY and CDR2 SYGVKD. The V end lost 0 bases, the J end lost 3 bases, and 9 bases lay between the germline ends. The CDR3 DNA reads TGTGCCATCAGTGAGTCAGGGTTCCTCTACGAGCAGTACTTC. Amino acids: CAISESGFLYEQYF.

This chain links TRBV27 with TRBJ2-7, with D maybe TRBD2 (5 bases). V was shortened by 6 bases and J by 2 bases, with 14 bases between the two germline ends. Germline V gives CDR1 MNHEY, CDR2 SMNVEV (reference sequence). This CDR3 is built from 14 residues. CDR3 amino acids: CASSPLGRAYEQYF. The CDR3 DNA reads TGTGCCAGCAGCCCCTTGGGGAGAGCCTACGAGCAGTACTTC.

This clone was seen once. A read error may account for a junction end that differs from germline. Other DNA sequences in the same sample also yield this CDR3. The rearrangement links TRBV28 to TRBJ2-1; no definite D call. The CDR3 loop spans 13 amino acids. The germline V gene encodes CDR1 MDHEN and CDR2 SYDVKM. The CDR3 loop reads CASSFRSGNEQFF. CDR3 nucleotides: TGTGCCAGCAGTTTCAGAAGTGGAAATGAACAGTTCTTC.

The chain recombines TRBV7-2 with TRBJ1-4; D uncertain. The CDR3 has 15 amino acids. Germline-derived CDR1 and CDR2 are SGHTA and FQGNSA. The V end lost 3 bases, the J end lost 3 bases, and 11 bases lay between the germline ends. The CDR3, as DNA: TGTGCCAGCAGCTTCGTTGGGGAGTCTAATGAAAAACTGTTTTTT. Its translation: CASSFVGESNEKLFF.

V is TRBV5-1 and J is TRBJ1-1; TRBD1 aligns across 8 bases. Unmatched junction bases numbered 16, after V lost 4 bases and J lost 5 bases. Per the germline V gene, CDR1 is SGHRS and CDR2 is YFSETQ. CDR3 size: 17 residues. CDR3 DNA sequence: TGCGCCAGCAGCCCTTCGGGACAGGTTAAGGGTAGGACTGAAGCTTTCTTT. This sequence encodes CASSPSGQVKGRTEAFF.

The chain combines TRBV27 with TRBJ2-3; D remains unclear. Germline assignment: CDR1 MNHEY and CDR2 SMNVEV (reference sequence). V gave up 3 bases and J gave up 3 bases, with 7 bases separating them. The CDR3 covers 13 residues. The CDR3 loop reads CASSFLGTDTQYF. CDR3 nucleotides: TGTGCCAGCAGTTTTTTAGGGACAGATACGCAGTATTTT.

The rearrangement joins TRBV6-1 to TRBJ1-5; a possible D gene is TRBD1 (5 bases). Germline V gene sequence: CDR1 MNHNS, CDR2 SASEGT. V was clipped by 1 base and J by 0 bases, with 16 bases between them. This CDR3 contains 18 residues. CDR3 DNA: TGTGCCAGCAGTGAAGTGGGGCCGTTACTTTATAGCAATCAGCCCCAGCATTTT. As protein: CASSEVGPLLYSNQPQHF.

Regarding this clone: The junction differs from germline at one of its ends, possibly a read error. Other nucleotide sequences in the sample specify the same CDR3. The CDR3 nucleotides are TGCGCCAGCAGCCAAGATCCGGGGACTGGGGCCAACGTCTTGACTTTC. Translated: CASSQDPGTGANVLTF. The chain couples TRBV4-3 to TRBJ2-6; TRBD2 might be the D (6 bases). Per germline, CDR1 LGHNA and CDR2 YSLEER. This CDR3 contains 16 residues.

The CDR3 spells CSVARDSYEQYF. The CDR3 DNA is TGCAGCGTTGCTCGGGACAGCTACGAGCAGTACTTC. The chain joins TRBV29-1 to TRBJ2-7, with 7 bases fitting TRBD1. Trimming at V came to 4 bases and at J to 3 bases, leaving 3 bases not matched to a gene. CDR3 length: 12 amino acids. Germline V gives CDR1 SQVTM, CDR2 ANQGSEA.